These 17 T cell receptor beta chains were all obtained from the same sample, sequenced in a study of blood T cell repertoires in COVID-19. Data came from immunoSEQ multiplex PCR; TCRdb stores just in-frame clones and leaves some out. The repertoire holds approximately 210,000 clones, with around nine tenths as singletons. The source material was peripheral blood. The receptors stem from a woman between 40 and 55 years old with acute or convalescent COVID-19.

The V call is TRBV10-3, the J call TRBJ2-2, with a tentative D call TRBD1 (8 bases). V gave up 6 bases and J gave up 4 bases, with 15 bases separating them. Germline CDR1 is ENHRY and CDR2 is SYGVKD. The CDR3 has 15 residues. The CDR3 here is CAISAAGQATGELFF. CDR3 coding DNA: TGTGCCATCAGCGCAGCGGGACAGGCCACCGGGGAGCTGTTTTTT.

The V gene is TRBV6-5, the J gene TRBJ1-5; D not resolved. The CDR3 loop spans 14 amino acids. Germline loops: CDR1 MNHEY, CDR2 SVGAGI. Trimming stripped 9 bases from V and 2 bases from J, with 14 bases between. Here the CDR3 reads CASSPTGGNQPQHF. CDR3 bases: TGTGCCAGTAGCCCCACCGGAGGCAATCAGCCCCAGCATTTT.

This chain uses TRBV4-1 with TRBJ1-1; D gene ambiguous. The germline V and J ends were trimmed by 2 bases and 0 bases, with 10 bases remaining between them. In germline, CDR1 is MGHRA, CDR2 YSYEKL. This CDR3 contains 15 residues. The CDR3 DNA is TGCGCCAGCAGCCAAACACAGATTATGAACACTGAAGCTTTCTTT. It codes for CASSQTQIMNTEAFF.

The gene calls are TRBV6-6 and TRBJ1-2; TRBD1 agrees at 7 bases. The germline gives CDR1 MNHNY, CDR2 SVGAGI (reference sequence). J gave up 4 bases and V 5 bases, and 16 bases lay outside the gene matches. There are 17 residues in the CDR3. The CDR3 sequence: CASSLLPPGRGFYGYTF. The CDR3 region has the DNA TGTGCCAGCAGTCTCCTACCACCAGGCAGGGGGTTCTATGGCTACACCTTC.

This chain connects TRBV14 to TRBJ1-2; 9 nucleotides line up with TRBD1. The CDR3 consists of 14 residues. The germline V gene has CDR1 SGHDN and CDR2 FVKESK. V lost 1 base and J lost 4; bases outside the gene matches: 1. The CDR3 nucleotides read TGTGCCAGCAGCCAAGTGGGACAGGGCTATGGCTACACCTTC. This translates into CASSQVGQGYGYTF.

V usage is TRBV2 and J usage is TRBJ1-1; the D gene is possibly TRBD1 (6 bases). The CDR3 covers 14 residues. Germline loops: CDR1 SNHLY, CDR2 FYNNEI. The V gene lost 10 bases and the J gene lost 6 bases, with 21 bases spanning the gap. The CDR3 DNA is TGTGCCAACGTTTGGCAGGGGAGGGGGGCTGAAGCTTTCTTT. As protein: CANVWQGRGAEAFF.

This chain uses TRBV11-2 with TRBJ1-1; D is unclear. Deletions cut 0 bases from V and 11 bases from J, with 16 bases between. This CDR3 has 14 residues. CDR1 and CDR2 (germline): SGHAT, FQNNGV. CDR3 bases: TGTGCCAGCAGCTTAGATCGGGAGGGTTTAGGGGCTTTCTTT. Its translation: CASSLDREGLGAFF.

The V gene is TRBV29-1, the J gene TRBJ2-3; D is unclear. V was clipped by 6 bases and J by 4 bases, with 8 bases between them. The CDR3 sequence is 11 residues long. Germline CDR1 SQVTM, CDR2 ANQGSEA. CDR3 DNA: TGCAGCGTGCAGTTTCCAGATACGCAGTATTTT. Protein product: CSVQFPDTQYF.

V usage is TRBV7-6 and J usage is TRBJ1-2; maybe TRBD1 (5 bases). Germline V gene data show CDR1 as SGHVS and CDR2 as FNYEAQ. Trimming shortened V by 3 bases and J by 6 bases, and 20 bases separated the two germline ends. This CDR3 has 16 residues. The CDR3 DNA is TGTGCCAGCAGCTTCAGTAGGGACTCTACTTTCCATGGCTACACCTTC. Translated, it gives CASSFSRDSTFHGYTF. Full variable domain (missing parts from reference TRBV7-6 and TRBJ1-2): GAGVSQSPRYKVTKRGQDVALRCDPISGHVSLYWYRQALGQGPEFLTYFNYEAQQDKSGLPNDRFSAERPEGSISTLTIQRTEQRDSAMYRCASSFSRDSTFHGYTFGSGTRLTVV.

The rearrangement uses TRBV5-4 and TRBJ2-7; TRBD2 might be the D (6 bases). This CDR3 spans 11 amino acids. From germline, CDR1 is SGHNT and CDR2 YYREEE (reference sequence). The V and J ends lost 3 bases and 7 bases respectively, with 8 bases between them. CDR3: CASSSGGEQYV. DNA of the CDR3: TGTGCCAGCAGCTCTGGGGGGGAGCAGTACGTC.

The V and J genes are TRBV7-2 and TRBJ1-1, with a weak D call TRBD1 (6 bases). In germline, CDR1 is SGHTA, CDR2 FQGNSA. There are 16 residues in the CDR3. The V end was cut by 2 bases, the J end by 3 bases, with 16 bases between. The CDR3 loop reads CASSLRGIGPYTEAFF. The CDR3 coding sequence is TGTGCCAGCAGCTTAAGGGGGATTGGTCCGTACACTGAAGCTTTCTTT.

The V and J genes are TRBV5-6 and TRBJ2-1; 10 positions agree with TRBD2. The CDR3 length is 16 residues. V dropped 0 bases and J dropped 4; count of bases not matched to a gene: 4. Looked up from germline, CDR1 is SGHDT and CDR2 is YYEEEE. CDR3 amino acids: CASSLGLAGLYNEQFF. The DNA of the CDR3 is TGTGCCAGCAGCTTGGGACTAGCGGGTCTATACAATGAGCAGTTCTTC.

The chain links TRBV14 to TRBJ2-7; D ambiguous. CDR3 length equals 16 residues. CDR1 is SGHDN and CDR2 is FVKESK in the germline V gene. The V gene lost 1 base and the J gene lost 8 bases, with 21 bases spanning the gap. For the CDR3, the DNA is TGTGCCAGCAGCCAAGGAGGTGAAGGTGAGACCCAACAGCAGTACGTC. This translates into CASSQGGEGETQQQYV.

The CDR3 DNA follows: TGCGCCAGCAGCCCCGGACAGATCTCTGGAAACACCATATATTTT. Its protein is CASSPGQISGNTIYF. V gene TRBV10-2 combines with J gene TRBJ1-3; tentatively, D is TRBD1 (6 bases). Trimming took 6 bases from V and 0 from J, leaving 12 bases between them. The CDR3 runs 15 residues. Germline loops: CDR1 WSHSY, CDR2 SAAADI.

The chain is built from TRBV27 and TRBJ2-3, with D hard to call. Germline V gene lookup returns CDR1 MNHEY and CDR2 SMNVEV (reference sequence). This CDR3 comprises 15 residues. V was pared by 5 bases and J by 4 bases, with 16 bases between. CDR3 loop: CASSPHSPIADTQYF. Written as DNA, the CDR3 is TGTGCCAGCAGTCCCCACTCTCCTATCGCAGATACGCAGTATTTT.

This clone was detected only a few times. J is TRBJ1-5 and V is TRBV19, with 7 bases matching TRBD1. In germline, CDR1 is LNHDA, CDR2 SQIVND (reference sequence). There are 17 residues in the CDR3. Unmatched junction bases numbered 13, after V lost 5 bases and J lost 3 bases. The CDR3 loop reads CASSSERGPENNQPQHF. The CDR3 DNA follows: TGTGCCAGTAGTTCCGAGAGGGGGCCGGAAAACAATCAGCCCCAGCATTTT.

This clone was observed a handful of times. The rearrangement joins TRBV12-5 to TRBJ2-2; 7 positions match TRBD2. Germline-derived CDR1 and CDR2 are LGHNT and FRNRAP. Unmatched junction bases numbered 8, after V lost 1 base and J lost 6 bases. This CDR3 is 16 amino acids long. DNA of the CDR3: TGTGCTAGTGGTTTGGGCCTACATAGCGGGCCCGGGGAGCTGTTTTTT. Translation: CASGLGLHSGPGELFF. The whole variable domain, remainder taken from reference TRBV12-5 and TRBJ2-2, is DARVTQTPRHKVTEMGQEVTMRCQPILGHNTVFWYRQTMMQGLELLAYFRNRAPLDDSGMPKDRFSAEMPDATLATLKIQPSEPRDSAVYFCASGLGLHSGPGELFFGEGSRLTVL.